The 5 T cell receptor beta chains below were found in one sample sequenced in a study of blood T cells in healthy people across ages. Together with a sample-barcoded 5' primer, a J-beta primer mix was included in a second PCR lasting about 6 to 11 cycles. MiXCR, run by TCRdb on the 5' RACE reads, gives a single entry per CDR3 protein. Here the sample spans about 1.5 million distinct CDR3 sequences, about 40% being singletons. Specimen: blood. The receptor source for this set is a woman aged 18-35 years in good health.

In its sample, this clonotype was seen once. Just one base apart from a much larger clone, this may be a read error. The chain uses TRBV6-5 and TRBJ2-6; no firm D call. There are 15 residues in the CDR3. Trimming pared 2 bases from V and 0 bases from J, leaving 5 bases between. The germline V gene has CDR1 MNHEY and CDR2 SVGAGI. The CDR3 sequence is CASSYGDSGANVLTF. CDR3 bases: TGTGCCAGCAGTTACGGGGACTCTGGGGCCAACGTCCTGACTTTC.

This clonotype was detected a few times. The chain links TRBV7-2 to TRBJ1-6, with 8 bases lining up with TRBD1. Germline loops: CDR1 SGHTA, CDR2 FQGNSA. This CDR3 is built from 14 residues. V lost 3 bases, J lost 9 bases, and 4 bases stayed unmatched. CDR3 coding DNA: TGTGCCAGCAGCTTGAACAGGGGGGCTTCACCCCTCCACTTT. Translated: CASSLNRGASPLHF.

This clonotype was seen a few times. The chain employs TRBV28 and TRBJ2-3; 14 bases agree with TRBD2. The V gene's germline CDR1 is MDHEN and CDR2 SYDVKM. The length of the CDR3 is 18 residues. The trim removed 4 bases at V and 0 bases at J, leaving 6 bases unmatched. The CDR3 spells CASSSPGLAGGSTDTQYF. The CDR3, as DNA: TGTGCCAGCAGTTCACCCGGACTAGCGGGGGGCAGCACAGATACGCAGTATTTT.

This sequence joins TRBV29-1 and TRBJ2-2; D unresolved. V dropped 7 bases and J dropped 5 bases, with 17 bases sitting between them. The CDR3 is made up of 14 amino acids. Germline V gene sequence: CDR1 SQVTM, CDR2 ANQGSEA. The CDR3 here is CSAADDLGTGELFF. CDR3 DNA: TGCAGCGCCGCGGACGATCTGGGGACCGGGGAGCTGTTTTTT.

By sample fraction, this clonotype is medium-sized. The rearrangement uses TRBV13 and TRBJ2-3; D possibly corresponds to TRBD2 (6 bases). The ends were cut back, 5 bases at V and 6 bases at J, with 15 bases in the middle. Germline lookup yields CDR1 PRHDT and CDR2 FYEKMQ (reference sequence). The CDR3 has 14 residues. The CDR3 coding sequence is TGTGCCAGCAGCCCCCAGACTAGTTGGGATACGCAGTATTTT. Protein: CASSPQTSWDTQYF. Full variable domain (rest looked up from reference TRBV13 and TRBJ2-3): AAGVIQSPRHLIKEKRETATLKCYPIPRHDTVYWYQQGPGQDPQFLISFYEKMQSDKGSIPDRFSAQQFSDYHSELNMSSLELGDSALYFCASSPQTSWDTQYFGPGTRLTVL.